The rows below give T cell receptor beta chains drawn from one sample of a study of technical replicates of blood from a few donors. Repertoires were generated with immunoSEQ multiplex PCR, while TCRdb's copy carries only in-frame clones and drops some. The sample consists of tens of thousands of clones, 90% to 97% of them appearing once. The sample taken for sequencing was T cells isolated from PBMCs. The receptors were sampled from a human donor in good health. Each CDR3 is given with its conserved first and last residue. The D gene is left open where the match is weak. Only some rows state a clone size, as once, few, many or a class for expanded clones.

j_call,d_call,v_call,clone_size,cdr3_length,cdr3_nt,cdr3_aa
TRBJ1-5,.,TRBV6-5,few,13,TGTGCCAGCCGCGGACTGACAAATCAGCCCCAGCATTTT,CASRGLTNQPQHF
TRBJ2-7,.,TRBV5-8,.,14,TGTGCCAGCAGCTTGTCGGAGGTTTCCTACGAGCAGTACTTC,CASSLSEVSYEQYF
TRBJ1-1,.,TRBV19,.,13,TGTGCCAGTAGTATAAGCACAGAGACTGAAGCTTTCTTT,CASSISTETEAFF
TRBJ1-1,.,TRBV30,few,11,TGTGCCTGGAGGTATAACACTGAAGCTTTCTTT,CAWRYNTEAFF
TRBJ2-7,.,TRBV25-1,.,14,TGTGCCAGCAGCGACACAGGGTCCTCCTACGAGCAGTACTTC,CASSDTGSSYEQYF
TRBJ2-3,.,TRBV30,.,12,TGTGCCTGGAGTGTAGGGGCAGATACGCAGTATTTT,CAWSVGADTQYF
TRBJ2-7,.,TRBV27,once,17,TGTGCCAGCATGCCTCTGGATACTTGGACAGCGTCCTACGAGCAGTACTTC,CASMPLDTWTASYEQYF
TRBJ1-2,.,TRBV21-1,.,16,TGTGCCAGCAGCAAAGGAAGTCCAGAAGTAAACTATGGCTACACCTTC,CASSKGSPEVNYGYTF
TRBJ2-7,TRBD2,TRBV7-8,.,14,TGTGCCAGCAGCAACAAGGGAGGGACCTACGAGCAGTACTTC,CASSNKGGTYEQYF
TRBJ2-1,TRBD2,TRBV9,.,17,TGTGCCAGCAGCGCCCGGACTAGCGGGAGGTCCTACAATGAGCAGTTCTTC,CASSARTSGRSYNEQFF
TRBJ2-7,.,TRBV27,.,16,TGTGCCAGCAGTTTTAGTGGCGGAGAAAGATTAAGCGAGCAGTACTTC,CASSFSGGERLSEQYF
TRBJ1-5,.,TRBV6-4,.,15,TGTGCCAGCAGTGATAAGGGCGGGAGCAATCAGCCCCAGCATTTT,CASSDKGGSNQPQHF
TRBJ2-3,TRBD2,TRBV6-4,.,14,TGTGCCAGCAAGATAGCGGGAGAGGCAGATACGCAGTATTTT,CASKIAGEADTQYF
TRBJ1-5,.,TRBV7-8,.,17,TGTGCCAGCAGCTTGATTGGGAGGCAGAATAGCAATCAGCCCCAGCATTTT,CASSLIGRQNSNQPQHF
TRBJ1-3,.,TRBV30,.,14,TGTGCCTGGAGTGTGGGCATCTCTGGAAACACCATATATTTT,CAWSVGISGNTIYF
TRBJ2-6,.,TRBV18,.,16,TGTGCCAGCTCACCCGTAGTGGTAAATGGGGCCAACGTCCTGACTTTC,CASSPVVVNGANVLTF
TRBJ2-7,TRBD2,TRBV11-2,.,15,TGTGCCAGCAGCTTAGTAACTAGCGGAGCCTACGAGCAGTACTTC,CASSLVTSGAYEQYF
TRBJ1-4,TRBD1,TRBV19,.,14,TGTGCCAGTAGTATGGAAGGGGGCATGAGGAAACTGTTTTTT,CASSMEGGMRKLFF
TRBJ1-2,TRBD1,TRBV20-1,.,11,TGCAGTGCCGGACAGGGTAAAGGCTACACCTTC,CSAGQGKGYTF
TRBJ2-5,TRBD2,TRBV10-3,.,15,TGTGCCATCAATCGGAATAGCGGGAGTTTGGAGACCCAGTACTTC,CAINRNSGSLETQYF
TRBJ2-7,TRBD1,TRBV4-1,.,15,TGCGCCAGCAGCCAAGGACAGGGGGCAATCGGCGAGCAGTACTTC,CASSQGQGAIGEQYF
TRBJ1-1,.,TRBV4-1,.,13,TGCGCCACCAGCCCGGGAGAGAACACTGAAGCTTTCTTT,CATSPGENTEAFF
TRBJ2-1,TRBD1,TRBV9,.,18,TGTGCCAGCAGCCCTTGGGACAGGGGAGGGCCAAGGGACAATGAGCAGTTCTTC,CASSPWDRGGPRDNEQFF
TRBJ2-1,.,TRBV30,.,13,TGTGCCTGGGATGGGCTTGCCTACAATGAGCAGTTCTTC,CAWDGLAYNEQFF
TRBJ1-3,.,TRBV18,.,17,TGTGCCAGCTCACTGTCATCTCCCGGGAGATCTGGAAACACCATATATTTT,CASSLSSPGRSGNTIYF
TRBJ2-7,TRBD1,TRBV13,.,15,TGTGCCAGCAGCTTTGCCGGGACAGGGGACTACGAGCAGTACTTC,CASSFAGTGDYEQYF
TRBJ2-2,.,TRBV10-3,.,16,TGTGCCATCAGTGCAACCGGGACAACCAACACCGGGGAGCTGTTTTTT,CAISATGTTNTGELFF
TRBJ2-1,TRBD2,TRBV6-1,.,19,TGTGCCAGCAGTGGAACCGGGACTAGCGGGAGCTCCACGGTCAATGAGCAGTTCTTC,CASSGTGTSGSSTVNEQFF
TRBJ1-5,.,TRBV30,.,13,TGTGCCTGGAGTTTACACATGGATCAGCCCCAGCATTTT,CAWSLHMDQPQHF
TRBJ2-1,.,TRBV7-9,.,15,TGTGCCAGCAGCTTACGCGGGCTTTCCTACAATGAGCAGTTCTTC,CASSLRGLSYNEQFF
TRBJ2-7,TRBD1,TRBV28,once,13,TGTGCCAGCAGTTTAAGGGGGCAGGACGAGCAGTACTTC,CASSLRGQDEQYF
TRBJ2-7,TRBD1,TRBV4-1,few,18,TGCGCCAGCAGCCACACCTTACGGGACAGGGCCCTAAACTACGAGCAGTACTTC,CASSHTLRDRALNYEQYF
TRBJ2-7,.,TRBV14,once,12,TGTGCCAGCAGCCGAGGTTACTACGAGCAGTACTTC,CASSRGYYEQYF
TRBJ2-2,TRBD1,TRBV2,.,15,TGTGCCAGTGTATTTCCGGGACAGGGTTCCGGGGAGCTGTTTTTT,CASVFPGQGSGELFF
TRBJ2-7,.,TRBV10-3,.,12,TGTGCCATCAGTGACATGGGCGACGAGCAGTACTTC,CAISDMGDEQYF
TRBJ2-1,TRBD2,TRBV6-5,.,12,TGTGCCAGCGGCGGGAGGGCTCATGAGCAGTTCTTC,CASGGRAHEQFF
TRBJ2-7,.,TRBV27,.,15,TGTGCCAGCAGTTCCCACCGGGGGAGCAGCTACGAGCAGTACTTC,CASSSHRGSSYEQYF
TRBJ1-1,TRBD1,TRBV5-8,.,13,TGTGCCAGCAGCTTGACAGGGGCCACTGAAGCTTTCTTT,CASSLTGATEAFF
TRBJ1-2,.,TRBV30,.,12,TGTGCCTGGAGCAAATCTAACTATGGCTACACCTTC,CAWSKSNYGYTF
TRBJ2-7,.,TRBV6-1,.,10,TGTGCCAGCAATTCGTACGAGCAGTACTTC,CASNSYEQYF
TRBJ1-2,.,TRBV28,.,14,TGTGCCAGCAGGCCGACCCCAGGGAACTATGGCTACACCTTC,CASRPTPGNYGYTF
TRBJ1-1,.,TRBV2,.,12,TGTGCCAGCAGTGGTATGAACACTGAAGCTTTCTTT,CASSGMNTEAFF
TRBJ2-3,TRBD1,TRBV9,.,16,TGTGCCAGCACAGTAGGCGGGGACAGGGGTTTAGATACGCAGTATTTT,CASTVGGDRGLDTQYF
TRBJ2-5,TRBD1,TRBV29-1,.,13,TGCAGCGTTGGAGGGACAGGGAGGGAGACCCAGTACTTC,CSVGGTGRETQYF
TRBJ2-5,TRBD1,TRBV7-6,.,13,TGTGCCAGCCAGCCGACAGGGGAAGAGACCCAGTACTTC,CASQPTGEETQYF
TRBJ2-1,.,TRBV7-8,.,12,TGTGCCAGCAGCTTCGGGTCGGATGAGCAGTTCTTC,CASSFGSDEQFF
TRBJ2-1,TRBD2,TRBV7-9,once,16,TGTGCCAGCAGCTCATCCTATAGCGGGTTGGACAATGAGCAGTTCTTC,CASSSSYSGLDNEQFF
TRBJ1-2,.,TRBV5-6,.,14,TGTGCCAGCAGCTTGGGACAATCCCCATATGGCTACACCTTC,CASSLGQSPYGYTF
TRBJ1-5,.,TRBV10-3,.,12,TGTGCCATCGGACAAGCCAATCAGCCCCAGCATTTT,CAIGQANQPQHF
TRBJ1-4,.,TRBV10-2,.,13,TGCGCCGCGGGGTGGGGAACAGGCGAAAAACTGTTTTTT,CAAGWGTGEKLFF
TRBJ1-1,.,TRBV9,few,15,TGTGCCAGCAGCCCACAAAGTTTGGGGGGGAATGAAGCTTTCTTT,CASSPQSLGGNEAFF
TRBJ2-3,TRBD2,TRBV10-3,once,16,TGTGCCATCAGTGACAAAATTAGCGGGAGCACAGATACGCAGTATTTT,CAISDKISGSTDTQYF
TRBJ1-2,.,TRBV11-2,.,13,TGTGCCAGCAGCCTCAGGAATGGAGGAGGCTACACCTTC,CASSLRNGGGYTF